The 14 T cell receptor beta chains given below trace back to one sample, sequenced in a study of control samples from healthy donors and cancer patients (dated by TCRdb to 2018 to 2020). Libraries were constructed by the immunoSEQ multiplex PCR assay. Not all clones reach the TCRdb copy of this immuneACCESS table, which keeps in-frame sequences only. Checked studies attribute under half of the gap to unresolved V genes and leave the rest unexplained. A total of 40,000 to 55,000 clones appear in this sample, over 75% of them only once. The top ten hold roughly 10% of the sample. The sample was PBMCs. These TCRs come from an older woman with lung cancer.

The chain is built from TRBV25-1 and TRBJ2-7; 10 bases fit TRBD1. J gave up 3 bases and V 5 bases, and 7 bases lay outside the gene matches. CDR3 length: 15 residues. Germline values: CDR1 MGHDK, CDR2 SYGVNS. CDR3 protein: CASSSGQGVIYEQYF. For the CDR3, the DNA is TGTGCCAGCAGTTCAGGACAGGGGGTAATCTACGAGCAGTACTTC.

The J gene is TRBJ1-1, the V gene TRBV27; D is uncertain. The CDR3 extends over 13 amino acids. The ends were cut back, 0 bases at V and 5 bases at J, with 7 bases in the middle. Germline CDR1 MNHEY, CDR2 SMNVEV (reference sequence). The CDR3 here is CASSLSRLTEAFF. For the CDR3, the DNA is TGTGCCAGCAGTTTATCCAGATTAACTGAAGCTTTCTTT.

The rearrangement joins TRBV24-1 to TRBJ2-3, with TRBD1 matching over 7 bases. Losses at the gene ends were 3 bases for V and 5 bases for J; bases not matched to a gene: 13. CDR1 and CDR2 (germline): KGHDR, SFDVKD. CDR3 length: 17 amino acids. The CDR3 region is CATSDLRQGEVGDTQYF. CDR3 bases: TGTGCCACCAGTGATCTAAGACAGGGAGAAGTAGGAGATACGCAGTATTTT.

The rearrangement uses TRBV7-3 and TRBJ2-2; D not certain. The germline CDR1 and CDR2 sequences are SGHTA and FQGTGA. The CDR3 totals 12 residues. The V end lost 5 bases, the J end lost 6 bases, and 7 bases lay between the germline ends. CDR3 sequence reads: CASSPRSGELFF. The CDR3 DNA reads TGTGCCAGCAGCCCCCGTTCCGGGGAGCTGTTTTTT.

The genes are TRBV28 and TRBJ2-3; TRBD2 agrees at 12 bases. After removal of 6 bases from V and 3 bases from J, the junction contained 16 bases not matched to a gene. The V gene's germline CDR1 is MDHEN and CDR2 SYDVKM. This CDR3 is built from 19 residues. The CDR3 DNA reads TGTGCCAGCAGAGTAAGGCTAGCGGGAGGGAGGGACTTAACAGATACGCAGTATTTT. It translates to CASRVRLAGGRDLTDTQYF.

The J gene is TRBJ1-6, the V gene TRBV19; no definite D call. The germline gives CDR1 LNHDA, CDR2 SQIVND (reference sequence). V was cut by 7 bases and J by 5 bases, with 9 bases left in between. CDR3 length: 13 residues. The CDR3 spells CASTGRDNSPLHF. The CDR3 coding sequence is TGTGCCAGTACCGGCAGAGATAATTCACCCCTCCACTTT.

This sequence joins TRBV12-3 or TRBV12-4 and TRBJ1-3; unclear D gene. This CDR3 comprises 13 residues. V lost 2 bases, J lost 5 bases, and 7 bases lay in between. The chain's CDR3 is CASSLQIRNTIYF. Here the CDR3 DNA reads TGTGCCAGCAGTTTACAGATAAGAAACACCATATATTTT.

This clone came up once. This rearrangement joins TRBV3-1 (or the pseudogene TRBV3-2) to TRBJ1-1, with a weak D call TRBD1 (5 bases). The germline gives CDR1 LGHDT, CDR2 YNNKEL (reference sequence). The CDR3 has 15 amino acids. Trimming took off 0 bases at V and 7 bases at J, with 15 bases between the two ends. The CDR3 reads CASSQEWGRGIEAFF. DNA of the CDR3: TGTGCCAGCAGCCAAGAGTGGGGGAGGGGTATTGAAGCTTTCTTT.

V is TRBV6-5 and J is TRBJ2-7; 7 bases line up with TRBD1. After removal of 7 bases from V and 2 bases from J, the junction contained 11 bases not matched to a gene. From germline, CDR1 is MNHEY and CDR2 SVGAGI. The CDR3 totals 15 residues. The CDR3 reads CASISRGGRPYEQYF. The CDR3 nucleotides read TGTGCCAGCATAAGTAGAGGGGGCCGACCCTACGAGCAGTACTTC.

Only one count was recorded for this clone. The J gene is TRBJ1-1, the V gene TRBV29-1; D possibly corresponds to TRBD1 (6 bases). V lost 3 bases, J lost 6 bases, and 14 bases lay in between. The CDR3 is 13 residues long. Germline V gene sequence: CDR1 SQVTM, CDR2 ANQGSEA. The CDR3 is CSVDGGAQAEAFF. As DNA, the CDR3 is TGCAGCGTTGATGGGGGGGCGCAGGCTGAAGCTTTCTTT.

This clone came up a few times. The rearrangement uses TRBV28 and TRBJ1-6; tentatively, D is TRBD1 (5 bases). Germline-derived CDR1 and CDR2 are MDHEN and SYDVKM. With 3 bases removed from V and 0 bases from J, the gap between germline ends came to 9 bases. The CDR3 runs to 16 residues. CDR3 region: CASSFVRGSYNSPLHF. The CDR3 nucleotides are TGTGCCAGCAGTTTCGTGAGGGGCTCCTATAATTCACCCCTCCACTTT.

V and J are TRBV2 and TRBJ2-3; a possible D gene is TRBD2 (6 bases). Trimming pared 7 bases from V and 2 bases from J, leaving 13 bases between. Germline V CDR1 and CDR2: SNHLY, FYNNEI. The CDR3 has 14 residues. The CDR3 is CASIGGLFTDTQYF. The DNA for the CDR3 is TGTGCCAGCATTGGGGGACTTTTCACAGATACGCAGTATTTT.

This chain joins TRBV7-2 and TRBJ1-2; no definite D call. This CDR3 spans 13 amino acids. Germline V gene sequence: CDR1 SGHTA, CDR2 FQGNSA. V gave up 7 bases and J gave up 1 base, with 10 bases separating them. The CDR3 DNA is TGTGCCAGCACGAAGGGCAGTAACTATGGCTACACCTTC. It yields the protein CASTKGSNYGYTF.

CDR3 nucleotides: TGTGCCAGCAGTTATGGGACTAGATGGAATGAGCAGTTCTTC. This codes for CASSYGTRWNEQFF. The chain employs TRBV6-2 or TRBV6-3 and TRBJ2-1; 8 bases are a match to TRBD2. This CDR3 has 14 residues. V gave up 3 bases and J gave up 7 bases; unmatched junction bases: 5. Germline V lookup: CDR1 MNHEY, CDR2 SVGEGT.